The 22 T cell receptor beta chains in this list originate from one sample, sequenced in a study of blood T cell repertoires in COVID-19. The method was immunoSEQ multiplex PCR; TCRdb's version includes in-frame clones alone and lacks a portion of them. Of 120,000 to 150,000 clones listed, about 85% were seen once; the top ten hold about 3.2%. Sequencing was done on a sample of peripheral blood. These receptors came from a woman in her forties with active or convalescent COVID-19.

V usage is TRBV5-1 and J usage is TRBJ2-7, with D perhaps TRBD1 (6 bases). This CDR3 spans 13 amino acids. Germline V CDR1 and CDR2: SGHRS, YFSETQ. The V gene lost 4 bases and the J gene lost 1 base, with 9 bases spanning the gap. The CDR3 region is CASSLDRSYEQYF. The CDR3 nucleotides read TGCGCCAGCAGCCTTGACAGGTCCTACGAGCAGTACTTC.

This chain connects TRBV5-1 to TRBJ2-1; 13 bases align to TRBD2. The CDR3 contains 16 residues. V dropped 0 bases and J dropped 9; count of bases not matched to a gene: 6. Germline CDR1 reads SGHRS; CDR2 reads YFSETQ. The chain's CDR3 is CASSLGRTSGRGEQFF. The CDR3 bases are TGCGCCAGCAGCTTGGGCAGGACTAGCGGGAGAGGTGAGCAGTTCTTC.

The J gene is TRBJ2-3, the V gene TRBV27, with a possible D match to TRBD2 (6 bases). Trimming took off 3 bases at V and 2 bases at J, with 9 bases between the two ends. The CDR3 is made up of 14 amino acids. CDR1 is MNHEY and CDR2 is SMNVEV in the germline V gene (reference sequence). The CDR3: CASSFPSATDTQYF. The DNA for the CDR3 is TGTGCCAGCAGTTTCCCTAGCGCCACAGATACGCAGTATTTT.

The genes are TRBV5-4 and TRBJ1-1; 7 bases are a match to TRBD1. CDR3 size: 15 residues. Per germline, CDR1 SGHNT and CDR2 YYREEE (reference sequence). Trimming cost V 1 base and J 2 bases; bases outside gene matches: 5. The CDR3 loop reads CASSLPTGSNTEAFF. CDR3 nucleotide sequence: TGTGCCAGCAGCTTGCCGACAGGGAGTAACACTGAAGCTTTCTTT.

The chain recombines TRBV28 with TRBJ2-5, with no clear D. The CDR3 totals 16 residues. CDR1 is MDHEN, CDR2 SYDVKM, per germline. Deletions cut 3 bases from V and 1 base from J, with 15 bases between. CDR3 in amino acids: CASSFLGGAIQETQYF. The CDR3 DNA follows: TGTGCCAGCAGTTTTTTAGGCGGAGCCATCCAAGAGACCCAGTACTTC.

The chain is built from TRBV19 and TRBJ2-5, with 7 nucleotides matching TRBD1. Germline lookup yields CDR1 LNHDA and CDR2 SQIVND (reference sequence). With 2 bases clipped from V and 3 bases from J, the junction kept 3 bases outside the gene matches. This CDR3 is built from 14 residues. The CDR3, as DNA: TGTGCCAGTAGTATAATCACAGGGGAAGAGACCCAGTACTTC. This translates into CASSIITGEETQYF.

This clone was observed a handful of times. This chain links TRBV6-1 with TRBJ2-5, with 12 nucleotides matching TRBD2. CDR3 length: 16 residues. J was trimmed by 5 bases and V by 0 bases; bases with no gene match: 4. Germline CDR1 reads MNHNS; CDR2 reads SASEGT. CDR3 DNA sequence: TGTGCCAGCAGTGAAGCGCTAGCGGGGGGGCTCGAGACCCAGTACTTC. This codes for CASSEALAGGLETQYF.

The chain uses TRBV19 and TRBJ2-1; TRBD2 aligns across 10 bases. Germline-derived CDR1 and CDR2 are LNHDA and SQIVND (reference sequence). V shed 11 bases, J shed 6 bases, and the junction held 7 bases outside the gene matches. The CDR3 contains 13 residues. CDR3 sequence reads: CASEPSGSNEQFF. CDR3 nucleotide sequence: TGTGCCTCGGAGCCTAGCGGGAGCAATGAGCAGTTCTTC.

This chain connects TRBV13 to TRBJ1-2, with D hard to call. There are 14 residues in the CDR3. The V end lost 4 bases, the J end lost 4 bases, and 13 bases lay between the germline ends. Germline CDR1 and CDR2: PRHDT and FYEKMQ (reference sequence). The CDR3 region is CASSSRGRSYGYTF. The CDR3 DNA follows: TGTGCCAGCAGCTCGAGAGGTAGAAGCTATGGCTACACCTTC. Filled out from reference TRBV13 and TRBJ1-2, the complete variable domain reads AAGVIQSPRHLIKEKRETATLKCYPIPRHDTVYWYQQGPGQDPQFLISFYEKMQSDKGSIPDRFSAQQFSDYHSELNMSSLELGDSALYFCASSSRGRSYGYTFGSGTRLTVV.

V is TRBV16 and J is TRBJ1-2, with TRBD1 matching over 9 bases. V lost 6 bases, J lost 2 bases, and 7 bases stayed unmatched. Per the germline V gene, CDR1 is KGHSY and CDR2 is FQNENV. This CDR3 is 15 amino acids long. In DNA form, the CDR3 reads TGTGCCAGCAGTCAAGCGGACAGGGGAAACTATGGCTACACCTTC. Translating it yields CASSQADRGNYGYTF.

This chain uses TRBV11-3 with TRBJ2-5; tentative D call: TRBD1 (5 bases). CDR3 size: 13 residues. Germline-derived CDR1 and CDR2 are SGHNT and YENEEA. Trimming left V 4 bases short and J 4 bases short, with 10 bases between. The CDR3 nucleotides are TGTGCCAGCAGCTCCGGACACGGAGAGACCCAGTACTTC. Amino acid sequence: CASSSGHGETQYF.

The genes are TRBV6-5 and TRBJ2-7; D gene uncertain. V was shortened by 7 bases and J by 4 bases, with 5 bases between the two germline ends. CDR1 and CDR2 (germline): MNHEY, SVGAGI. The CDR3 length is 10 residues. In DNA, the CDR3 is TGTGCCAGCAACAATTACGAGCAGTACTTC. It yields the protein CASNNYEQYF.

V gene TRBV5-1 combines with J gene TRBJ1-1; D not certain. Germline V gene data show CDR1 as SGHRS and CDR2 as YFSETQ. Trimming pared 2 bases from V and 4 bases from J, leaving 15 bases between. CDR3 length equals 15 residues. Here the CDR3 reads CASSLFPATGTEAFF. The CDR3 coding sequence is TGCGCCAGCAGCTTATTTCCGGCTACGGGCACTGAAGCTTTCTTT.

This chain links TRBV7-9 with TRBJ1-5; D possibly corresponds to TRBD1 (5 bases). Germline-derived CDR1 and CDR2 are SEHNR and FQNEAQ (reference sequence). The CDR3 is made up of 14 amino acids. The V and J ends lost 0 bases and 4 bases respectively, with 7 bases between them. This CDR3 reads CASSLAGPNQPQHF. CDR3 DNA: TGTGCCAGCAGCTTAGCGGGGCCGAATCAGCCCCAGCATTTT.

The CDR3 spells CASSEARIVGSGGKTQYF. The CDR3 coding sequence is TGTGCCAGCAGTGAAGCGAGAATTGTGGGCTCTGGAGGGAAGACCCAGTACTTC. This chain uses TRBV6-1 with TRBJ2-5; D is possibly TRBD2 (6 bases). The CDR3 runs 18 residues. The V gene lost 0 bases and the J gene lost 6 bases, with 23 bases spanning the gap. Germline V gene data show CDR1 as MNHNS and CDR2 as SASEGT.

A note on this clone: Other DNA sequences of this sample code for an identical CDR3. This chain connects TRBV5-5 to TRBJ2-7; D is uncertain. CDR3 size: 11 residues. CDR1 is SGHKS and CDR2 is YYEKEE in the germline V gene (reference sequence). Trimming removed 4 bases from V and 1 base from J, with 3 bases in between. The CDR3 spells CASSPSYEQYF. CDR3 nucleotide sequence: TGTGCCAGCAGCCCATCCTACGAGCAGTACTTC.

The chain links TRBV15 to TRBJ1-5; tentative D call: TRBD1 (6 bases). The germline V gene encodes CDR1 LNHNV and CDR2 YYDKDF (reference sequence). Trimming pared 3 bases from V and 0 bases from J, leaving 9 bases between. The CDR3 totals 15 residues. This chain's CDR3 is CATSSRDNSNQPQHF. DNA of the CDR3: TGTGCCACCAGCAGCCGGGACAATAGCAATCAGCCCCAGCATTTT. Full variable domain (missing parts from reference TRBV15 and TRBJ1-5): DAMVIQNPRYQVTQFGKPVTLSCSQTLNHNVMYWYQQKSSQAPKLLFHYYDKDFNNEADTPDNFQSRRPNTSFCFLDIRSPGLGDTAMYLCATSSRDNSNQPQHFGDGTRLSIL.

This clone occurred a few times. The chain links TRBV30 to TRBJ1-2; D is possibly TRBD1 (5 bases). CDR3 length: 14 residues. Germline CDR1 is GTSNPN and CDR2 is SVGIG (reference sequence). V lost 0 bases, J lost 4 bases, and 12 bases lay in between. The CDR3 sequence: CAWSVGHGPYGYTF. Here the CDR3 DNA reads TGTGCCTGGAGTGTAGGACACGGCCCCTATGGCTACACCTTC.

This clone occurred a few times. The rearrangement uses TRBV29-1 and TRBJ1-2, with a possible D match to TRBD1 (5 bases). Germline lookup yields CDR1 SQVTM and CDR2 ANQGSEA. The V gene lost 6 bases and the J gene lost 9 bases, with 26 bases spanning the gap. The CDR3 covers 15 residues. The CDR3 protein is CSVGNGLRGTYRYTF. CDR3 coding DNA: TGCAGCGTGGGCAATGGACTACGGGGGACTTACCGCTACACCTTC. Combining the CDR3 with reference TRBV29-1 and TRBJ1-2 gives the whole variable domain SAVISQKPSRDICQRGTSLTIQCQVDSQVTMMFWYRQQPGQSLTLIATANQGSEATYESGFVIDKFPISRPNLTFSTLTVSNMSPEDSSIYLCSVGNGLRGTYRYTFGSGTRLTVV.

CDR3 DNA: TGTGCCAGCAGCTTAGGCCCCGGGACATCTAACTATGGCTACACCTTC. It specifies CASSLGPGTSNYGYTF. The chain links TRBV7-2 to TRBJ1-2; D may be TRBD1 (6 bases). The CDR3 contains 16 residues. Trimming took 1 base from V and 0 from J, leaving 12 bases between them. Germline values: CDR1 SGHTA, CDR2 FQGNSA.

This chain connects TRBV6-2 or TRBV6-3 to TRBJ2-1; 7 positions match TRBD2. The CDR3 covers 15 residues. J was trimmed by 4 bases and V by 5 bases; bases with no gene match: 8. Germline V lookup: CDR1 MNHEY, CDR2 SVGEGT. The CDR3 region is CASSNPASGYNEQFF. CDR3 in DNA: TGTGCCAGCAGTAACCCCGCTAGCGGTTACAATGAGCAGTTCTTC.

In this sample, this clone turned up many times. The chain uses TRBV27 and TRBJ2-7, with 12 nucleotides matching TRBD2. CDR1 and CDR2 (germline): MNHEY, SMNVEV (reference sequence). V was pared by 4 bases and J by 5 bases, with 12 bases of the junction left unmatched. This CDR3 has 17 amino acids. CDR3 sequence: CASSSIASGRAGNEQYF. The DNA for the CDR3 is TGTGCCAGCAGTTCCATAGCTAGCGGGAGGGCCGGCAACGAGCAGTACTTC.